These 29 T cell receptor beta chains were sequenced from one sample in a study of radiotherapy plus CTLA-4 blockade in lung cancer. Sequenced by immunoSEQ multiplex PCR; TCRdb stores in-frame clones only, minus some. The sample holds some 110,000 clones, about 84% seen once. The sequences come from peripheral blood, collected from a patient treated with radiotherapy plus ipilimumab. Every receptor here comes from a human donor with non-small cell lung cancer that progressed on radiotherapy plus ipilimumab. Some clones in this sample may be carry-over from other donors' samples.

This clone appeared a single time. The missing conserved phenylalanine or tryptophan at the end of this CDR3 makes a read error likely. J is TRBJ1-2 and V is TRBV4-2; TRBD1 matches 7 bases. Losses at the gene ends were 2 bases for V and 5 bases for J; bases not matched to a gene: 8. There are 15 residues in the CDR3. Germline V lookup: CDR1 LGHNA, CDR2 YNFKEQ. The CDR3 spells CASSQKPGQIYGYTL. CDR3 bases: TGTGCCAGCAGCCAAAAGCCGGGACAGATATATGGCTACACCCTC.

The chain recombines TRBV4-3 with TRBJ2-7, with a tentative D call TRBD1 (5 bases). This CDR3 is 13 amino acids long. The germline V and J ends were trimmed by 4 bases and 3 bases, with 10 bases remaining between them. Germline V CDR1 and CDR2: LGHNA, YSLEER. The CDR3 reads CASSPDTDYEQYF. In DNA, the CDR3 is TGCGCCAGCAGCCCGGACACGGACTACGAGCAGTACTTC.

This rearrangement joins TRBV6-1 to TRBJ2-3; 7 bases map to TRBD1. The germline V gene encodes CDR1 MNHNS and CDR2 SASEGT. V dropped 5 bases and J dropped 4; count of bases not matched to a gene: 6. The CDR3 spans 14 residues. The chain's CDR3 is CASSTRQGSDTQYF. The CDR3, as DNA: TGTGCCAGCAGTACCCGACAGGGTTCAGATACGCAGTATTTT.

The chain is built from TRBV4-3 and TRBJ2-3, with 12 bases aligning to TRBD2. Germline trimming cut 0 bases from V and 6 bases from J; bases unmatched to any gene: 7. This CDR3 region has 17 residues. The germline V gene encodes CDR1 LGHNA and CDR2 YSLEER. The CDR3, as DNA: TGCGCCAGCAGCCAAGATCTAGCGGGGGGGGAACGTGATACGCAGTATTTT. Protein: CASSQDLAGGERDTQYF.

V and J are TRBV7-3 and TRBJ2-3; D is undetermined. The CDR3 runs to 14 residues. Trimming stripped 5 bases from V and 3 bases from J, with 12 bases between. Germline assignment: CDR1 SGHTA and CDR2 FQGTGA. The CDR3 DNA sequence: TGTGCCAGCAGCCCCGACGCCAGAACAGATACGCAGTATTTT. The encoded protein is CASSPDARTDTQYF.

The chain couples TRBV18 to TRBJ2-7, with a weak D call TRBD2 (5 bases). The CDR3 runs 13 residues. The germline V gene encodes CDR1 KGHSH and CDR2 LQKENI. V was cut by 4 bases and J by 7 bases, with 14 bases left in between. The CDR3 DNA sequence: TGTGCCAGCTCACACGAAGTCCGGAGGGAGCAGTACTTC. This codes for CASSHEVRREQYF. The full variable domain, rest sourced from reference TRBV18 and TRBJ2-7, is NAGVMQNPRHLVRRRGQEARLRCSPMKGHSHVYWYRQLPEEGLKFMVYLQKENIIDESGMPKERFSAEFPKEGPSILRIQQVVRGDSAAYFCASSHEVRREQYFGPGTRLTVT.

The chain employs TRBV2 and TRBJ1-1; no definite D call. V dropped 8 bases and J dropped 6 bases, with 7 bases sitting between them. The germline V gene encodes CDR1 SNHLY and CDR2 FYNNEI. CDR3 length equals 10 residues. CDR3 bases: TGTGCCAGCGGCGGGGCTGAAGCTTTCTTT. Its translation is CASGGAEAFF.

V usage is TRBV30 and J usage is TRBJ1-2; TRBD1 might be the D (6 bases). The length of the CDR3 is 13 residues. V lost 0 bases and J lost 5, with 10 bases in between. CDR1 is GTSNPN and CDR2 is SVGIG in the germline V gene (reference sequence). This chain's CDR3 is CAWSVQGAYGYTF. The CDR3 DNA is TGTGCCTGGAGTGTACAGGGAGCTTATGGCTACACCTTC.

The chain combines TRBV4-3 with TRBJ1-6; D unclear. CDR3 length: 17 amino acids. Per the germline V gene, CDR1 is LGHNA and CDR2 is YSLEER. V shed 0 bases and J shed 0 bases, with 9 bases lying between them. The CDR3 DNA reads as TGCGCCAGCAGCCAAGAGGCCAGATACTCCTATAATTCACCCCTCCACTTT. The encoded protein is CASSQEARYSYNSPLHF.

This chain connects TRBV6-5 to TRBJ1-2; 7 bases are shared with TRBD1. With V trimmed by 7 bases and J by 0 bases, 8 bases remained unmatched. The CDR3 is made up of 15 amino acids. Per the germline V gene, CDR1 is MNHEY and CDR2 is SVGAGI. The CDR3 loop reads CASISGTASNYGYTF. In DNA form, the CDR3 reads TGTGCCAGCATATCCGGGACAGCTTCTAACTATGGCTACACCTTC.

CDR3 DNA sequence: TGCGCCAGCAGCCCCCAGGCAGGGGCAAACACTGAAGCTTTCTTT. It encodes CASSPQAGANTEAFF. The chain carries TRBV5-1 and TRBJ1-1; D is possibly TRBD1 (6 bases). Germline V CDR1 and CDR2: SGHRS, YFSETQ. V was clipped by 4 bases and J by 2 bases, with 15 bases between them. The CDR3 is 15 residues long.

The V call is TRBV19, the J call TRBJ1-4; D possibly corresponds to TRBD1 (6 bases). The CDR3 covers 15 residues. Trimming removed 3 bases from V and 8 bases from J, with 16 bases in between. Germline CDR1 reads LNHDA; CDR2 reads SQIVND (reference sequence). The CDR3 sequence is CASSIGLAGAEKLFF. The DNA for the CDR3 is TGTGCCAGTAGTATTGGTTTGGCAGGGGCGGAAAAACTGTTTTTT. Filled out from reference TRBV19 and TRBJ1-4, the complete variable domain reads DGGITQSPKYLFRKEGQNVTLSCEQNLNHDAMYWYRQDPGQGLRLIYYSQIVNDFQKGDIAEGYSVSREKKESFPLTVTSAQKNPTAFYLCASSIGLAGAEKLFFGSGTQLSVL.

This chain links TRBV6-5 with TRBJ2-5, with a tentative D call TRBD2 (5 bases). Trimming shortened V by 6 bases and J by 2 bases, and 16 bases separated the two germline ends. The V gene's germline CDR1 is MNHEY and CDR2 SVGAGI. CDR3 length equals 15 residues. The CDR3 DNA is TGTGCCAGCAGGGATACCCCACTAGGTCAAGAGACCCAGTACTTC. This translates into CASRDTPLGQETQYF.

J is TRBJ2-2 and V is TRBV2, with 8 bases matching TRBD1. The CDR3 runs to 15 residues. V gave up 6 bases and J gave up 5 bases; unmatched junction bases: 8. The V gene's germline CDR1 is SNHLY and CDR2 FYNNEI. The CDR3 nucleotides are TGTGCCAGCAGGCATGACAGGGGCTGGACCGGGGAGCTGTTTTTT. This translates into CASRHDRGWTGELFF.

The chain carries TRBV19 and TRBJ1-6, with TRBD1 matching over 9 bases. Germline trimming cut 3 bases from V and 9 bases from J; bases unmatched to any gene: 12. There are 17 residues in the CDR3. The V gene's germline CDR1 is LNHDA and CDR2 SQIVND (reference sequence). CDR3 protein: CASSIPGQGPRGSPLHF. CDR3 in DNA: TGTGCCAGTAGTATCCCTGGACAGGGGCCCAGAGGTTCACCCCTCCACTTT.

The chain employs TRBV13 and TRBJ1-1; 9 nucleotides match TRBD1. The CDR3 extends over 16 amino acids. Losses at the gene ends were 3 bases for V and 4 bases for J; bases not matched to a gene: 9. Germline V CDR1 and CDR2: PRHDT, FYEKMQ (reference sequence). CDR3 protein: CASSLDRGERFTEAFF. DNA for the CDR3: TGTGCCAGCAGCTTGGACAGGGGCGAGAGGTTCACTGAAGCTTTCTTT.

The chain is built from TRBV5-1 and TRBJ2-1; D is perhaps TRBD2 (5 bases). Looked up from germline, CDR1 is SGHRS and CDR2 is YFSETQ. Trimming removed 0 bases at V and 8 bases at J, with 9 bases between. CDR3 length: 13 amino acids. CDR3 nucleotides: TGCGCCAGCAGCTTGGCCCGGGAACATGAGCAGTTCTTC. Residues: CASSLAREHEQFF.

This chain joins TRBV11-2 and TRBJ2-3, with TRBD2 identical over 9 bases. The CDR3 sequence is 16 residues long. In germline, CDR1 is SGHAT, CDR2 FQNNGV. The V segment lost 5 bases and the J segment 2 bases; nucleotides outside the gene matches: 8. In DNA, the CDR3 is TGTGCCAGCAGCCGATTAGCGGGGGTTAACACAGATACGCAGTATTTT. It specifies CASSRLAGVNTDTQYF. Filled out from reference TRBV11-2 and TRBJ2-3, the complete variable domain reads EAGVAQSPRYKIIEKRQSVAFWCNPISGHATLYWYQQILGQGPKLLIQFQNNGVVDDSQLPKDRFSAERLKGVDSTLKIQPAKLEDSAVYLCASSRLAGVNTDTQYFGPGTRLTVL.

The J gene is TRBJ2-1, the V gene TRBV11-2; TRBD2 might be the D (6 bases). This CDR3 is built from 15 residues. Deletions cut 3 bases from V and 0 bases from J, with 9 bases between. Germline-derived CDR1 and CDR2 are SGHAT and FQNNGV. The CDR3, as DNA: TGTGCCAGCAGCTTGGGGGGTCGCTCCTACAATGAGCAGTTCTTC. Its translation: CASSLGGRSYNEQFF.

The genes are TRBV7-3 and TRBJ2-7; D uncertain. In germline, CDR1 is SGHTA, CDR2 FQGTGA. The CDR3 is 13 amino acids. V lost 2 bases to trimming and J lost 6 bases, with 11 bases between them. CDR3 amino acids: CASSLEGRREQYF. In nucleotides, the CDR3 is TGTGCCAGCAGCTTAGAAGGGCGCCGCGAGCAGTACTTC.

The chain recombines TRBV6-5 with TRBJ2-7, with 7 bases that match TRBD1. Unmatched junction bases numbered 3, after V lost 10 bases and J lost 3 bases. Germline assignment: CDR1 MNHEY and CDR2 SVGAGI. The CDR3 has 11 amino acids. Written as DNA, the CDR3 is TGTGCCACGACAGGGAACTACGAGCAGTACTTC. Translating gives CATTGNYEQYF.

This clone was recorded a few times. The chain is built from TRBV15 and TRBJ1-6; TRBD1 agrees at 7 bases. CDR1 LNHNV and CDR2 YYDKDF come from the germline V gene (reference sequence). The CDR3 is 15 residues long. Losses at the gene ends were 5 bases for V and 5 bases for J; bases not matched to a gene: 6. This CDR3 reads CATSGDRSHNSPLHF. As DNA, the CDR3 is TGTGCCACCAGCGGGGACAGATCTCATAATTCACCCCTCCACTTT. The complete variable domain, with remaining parts taken from reference TRBV15 and TRBJ1-6, reads DAMVIQNPRYQVTQFGKPVTLSCSQTLNHNVMYWYQQKSSQAPKLLFHYYDKDFNNEADTPDNFQSRRPNTSFCFLDIRSPGLGDTAMYLCATSGDRSHNSPLHFGNGTRLTVT.

The chain carries TRBV12-5 and TRBJ2-2, with D perhaps matching TRBD2 (5 bases). Germline CDR1 reads LGHNT; CDR2 reads FRNRAP. V shed 0 bases and J shed 6 bases, with 17 bases lying between them. This CDR3 is built from 17 residues. The CDR3 DNA is TGTGCTAGTGGTTTGGTAGAGGCAACCGGGGAGTCCGGGGAGCTGTTTTTT. Its protein is CASGLVEATGESGELFF.

This chain joins TRBV18 and TRBJ1-1; D remains unclear. Germline V gene data show CDR1 as KGHSH and CDR2 as LQKENI. The V and J ends lost 2 bases and 3 bases respectively, with 13 bases between them. The CDR3 has 15 residues. This CDR3 is CASSPKSAQYTEAFF. CDR3 DNA sequence: TGTGCCAGCTCACCAAAATCGGCACAATACACTGAAGCTTTCTTT. The whole variable domain, remainder taken from reference TRBV18 and TRBJ1-1, is NAGVMQNPRHLVRRRGQEARLRCSPMKGHSHVYWYRQLPEEGLKFMVYLQKENIIDESGMPKERFSAEFPKEGPSILRIQQVVRGDSAAYFCASSPKSAQYTEAFFGQGTRLTVV.

The rearrangement joins TRBV6-1 to TRBJ2-4; the D is unclear. The CDR3 sequence is 13 residues long. CDR1 is MNHNS and CDR2 is SASEGT in the germline V gene. The V gene lost 6 bases and the J gene lost 6 bases, with 12 bases spanning the gap. The CDR3 loop reads CASSQGIGNIQYF. The CDR3 nucleotides read TGTGCCAGCAGCCAAGGGATAGGAAACATTCAGTACTTC.

The chain uses TRBV27 and TRBJ2-1, with a possible D match to TRBD2 (6 bases). This CDR3 is built from 15 residues. The V and J ends lost 3 bases and 0 bases respectively, with 9 bases between them. Germline V CDR1 and CDR2: MNHEY, SMNVEV (reference sequence). The CDR3 region has the DNA TGTGCCAGCAGTTTGGGAGGCTACTCCTACAATGAGCAGTTCTTC. The encoded protein is CASSLGGYSYNEQFF.

The chain couples TRBV29-1 to TRBJ1-1; TRBD1 aligns across 10 bases. With V trimmed by 5 bases and J by 7 bases, 7 bases remained unmatched. The germline V gene encodes CDR1 SQVTM and CDR2 ANQGSEA. CDR3 length: 13 amino acids. The CDR3 nucleotides are TGCAGCGTTACGCCGACAGGGGGCGGTGAAGCTTTCTTT. Translated, it gives CSVTPTGGGEAFF.

V gene TRBV7-8 combines with J gene TRBJ1-5, with TRBD1 matching over 7 bases. Germline values: CDR1 SGHVS, CDR2 FQNEAQ. With 6 bases clipped from V and 3 bases from J, the junction kept 5 bases outside the gene matches. The CDR3 is made up of 14 amino acids. The CDR3 here is CASRPGTANQPQHF. CDR3 sequence (DNA): TGTGCCAGCAGGCCCGGGACAGCCAATCAGCCCCAGCATTTT. The complete variable domain, with remaining parts taken from reference TRBV7-8 and TRBJ1-5, reads GAGVSQSPRYKVAKRGQDVALRCDPISGHVSLFWYQQALGQGPEFLTYFQNEAQLDKSGLPSDRFFAERPEGSVSTLKIQRTQQEDSAVYLCASRPGTANQPQHFGDGTRLSIL.

Comment on this clone: The sample has other DNA sequences that encode this CDR3 too. The chain uses TRBV5-1 and TRBJ2-1; D not certain. The CDR3 runs 14 residues. V lost 4 bases and J 8 bases, leaving 16 bases between the germline ends. Per the germline V gene, CDR1 is SGHRS and CDR2 is YFSETQ. The chain's CDR3 is CASSPVAAEDEQFF. Written as DNA, the CDR3 is TGCGCCAGCAGCCCGGTGGCGGCCGAGGATGAGCAGTTCTTC.